Listed below are T cell receptor beta chains from one sample, sequenced in a study of human T cells and chemical hapten exposure. TCRdb ran MiXCR on the RACE reads and lists one entry per CDR3 protein. This table has a few hundred thousand distinct CDR3 sequences, under 6.5% appearing once. Source: whole blood, taken in connection with sensitization to the hapten diphenylcyclopropenone (DPC). Receptor source: a woman under 30 with alopecia areata. Some clones in this sample may be carry-over from other donors' samples. Each CDR3 is given with its conserved first and last residue.

TRBJ2-3 | TRBV3-1 | CASSPGRQVTDTQYF
TRBJ1-5 | TRBV6-2/TRBV6-3 | CASSYAGQYSNQPQHF
TRBJ1-2 | TRBV5-6 | CASNPGSDYGYTF
TRBJ1-2 | TRBV6-2/TRBV6-3 | CASSYLRPGNYGYTF
TRBJ1-1 | TRBV12-5 | CASGLSPGGTEAFF
TRBJ2-6 | TRBV11-2 | CASSPGLAGANVLTF
TRBJ1-6 | TRBV13 | CASSFNSPLHF
TRBJ2-1 | TRBV28 | CASSRDLAGSYNEQFF
TRBJ1-2 | TRBV15 | CATSRGGFYGYTF
TRBJ1-3 | TRBV18 | CASSLTGQTSSGNTIYF
TRBJ1-5 | TRBV5-7 | CASLVRGCGNQPQHF
TRBJ1-5 | TRBV2 | CASSETERNQPQHF
TRBJ2-4 | TRBV5-5 | CASSLLGGGLGLRAKNIQYF
TRBJ2-7 | TRBV19 | CATSGQTSYEQYF
TRBJ2-5 | TRBV29-1 | CSVGSVSGGPETQYF
TRBJ1-1 | TRBV7-2 | CASSGGWTEAFF
TRBJ2-4 | TRBV7-2 | CASSLGQPGGNIQYF
TRBJ2-5 | TRBV29-1 | CSVGTGVGETQYF
TRBJ1-3 | TRBV6-6 | CASRNRDKGGLSGNTIYF
TRBJ1-2 | TRBV9 | CASSPKAGTGIYGYTF
TRBJ2-7 | TRBV12-3/TRBV12-4 | CASSRSGGETEQYF
TRBJ2-7 | TRBV28 | CASSLSRTGGYEQYF
TRBJ2-3 | TRBV20-1 | CSARDHTLDTQYF
TRBJ1-1 | TRBV12-3/TRBV12-4 | CASTILGTNTEAFF
TRBJ1-3 | TRBV7-9 | CASSGSGTDGGNTIYF
TRBJ2-3 | TRBV5-1 | CASSAGTGMGPPQYF
TRBJ1-6 | TRBV12-3/TRBV12-4 | CASSPWTYRGINSPLHF
TRBJ1-1 | TRBV4-3 | CASSQGLQGNTEAFF
TRBJ1-6 | TRBV12-3/TRBV12-4 | CASSQGQLNSPLHF
TRBJ2-2 | TRBV5-6 | CASSLVSGLGELFF
TRBJ2-6 | TRBV4-3 | CASSQDFGTGANVLTF
TRBJ1-3 | TRBV13 | CASSLQGNTIYF
TRBJ1-2 | TRBV7-8 | CASSFYGQVDYGYTF
TRBJ1-1 | TRBV7-2 | CASSLENQGGTEAFF
TRBJ2-7 | TRBV10-3 | CAITPGEGALEQYF
TRBJ1-6 | TRBV6-2/TRBV6-3 | CASSPPGQGAYSPLHF